This T cell receptor (beta chain) is drawn from a study of T cells in women clearing cervical HPV infection. Study as a whole: HLA type stays a possible confounder, typing being limited. Study-level points and caveats: CIN3+ cases had significantly higher TCR repertoire richness than controls, but evenness did not differ.

The data were produced by immunoSEQ multiplex PCR, yet TCRdb's version contains in-frame clones alone and is incomplete. The table for this sample gives about 36,000 clones. The CDR3 covers 13 residues. Germline values: CDR1 KGHSH, CDR2 LQKENI. With 3 bases removed from V and 6 bases from J, the gap between germline ends came to 12 bases. Of note for this clone: The target antigen is unknown. The read terminates 3 residues before the CDR3 end, so the remaining end is supplied by the germline J gene.

Sequenced input: blood buffy coat. This sequence joins TRBV18 and TRBJ2-7, with D uncertain. The source is a woman aged 18 to 75 with a cervical HPV16 infection that either progressed to CIN3+ or cleared (not recorded which). Incomplete CDR3 DNA: TGTGCCAGCTCACCGGCTCACACAGCCGAG. This sequence encodes CASSPAHTAE. The entire CDR3 protein is CASSPAHTAEQYF.